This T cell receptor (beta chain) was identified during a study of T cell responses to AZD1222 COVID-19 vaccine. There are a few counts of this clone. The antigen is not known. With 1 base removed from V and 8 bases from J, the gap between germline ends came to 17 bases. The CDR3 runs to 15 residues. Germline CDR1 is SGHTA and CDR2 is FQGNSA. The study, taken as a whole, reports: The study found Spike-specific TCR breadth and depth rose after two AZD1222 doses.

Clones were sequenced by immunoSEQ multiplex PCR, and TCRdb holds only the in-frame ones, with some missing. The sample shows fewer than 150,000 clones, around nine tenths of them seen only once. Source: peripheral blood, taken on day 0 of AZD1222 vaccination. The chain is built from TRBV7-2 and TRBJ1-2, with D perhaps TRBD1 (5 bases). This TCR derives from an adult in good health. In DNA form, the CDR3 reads TGTGCCAGCAGCTTAGATGGGGGTAAAACCTACGGCTACACCTTC. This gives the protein CASSLDGGKTYGYTF.